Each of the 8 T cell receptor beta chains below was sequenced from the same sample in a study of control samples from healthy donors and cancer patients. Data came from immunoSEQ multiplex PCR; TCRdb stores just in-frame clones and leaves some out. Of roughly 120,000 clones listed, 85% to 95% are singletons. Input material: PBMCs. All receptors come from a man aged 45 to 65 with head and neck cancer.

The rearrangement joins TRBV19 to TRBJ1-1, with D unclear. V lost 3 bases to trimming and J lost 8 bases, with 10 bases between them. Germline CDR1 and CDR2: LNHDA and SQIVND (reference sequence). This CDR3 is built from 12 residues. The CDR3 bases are TGTGCCAGTAGTATCGGCCTGGTCGAAGCTTTCTTT. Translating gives CASSIGLVEAFF.

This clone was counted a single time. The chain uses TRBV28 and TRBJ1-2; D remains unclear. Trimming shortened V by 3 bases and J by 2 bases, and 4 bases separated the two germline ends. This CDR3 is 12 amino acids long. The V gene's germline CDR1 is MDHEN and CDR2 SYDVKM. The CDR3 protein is CASSLRNYGYTF. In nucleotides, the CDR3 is TGTGCCAGCAGTTTGAGAAACTATGGCTACACCTTC.

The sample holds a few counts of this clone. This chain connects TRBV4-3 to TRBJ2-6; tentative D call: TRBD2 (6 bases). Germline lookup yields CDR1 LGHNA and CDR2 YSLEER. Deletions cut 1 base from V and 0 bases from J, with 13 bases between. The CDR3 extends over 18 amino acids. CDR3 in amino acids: CASSQAEEGSSGANVLTF. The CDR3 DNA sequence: TGCGCCAGCAGCCAAGCGGAGGAGGGGAGCTCTGGGGCCAACGTCCTGACTTTC.

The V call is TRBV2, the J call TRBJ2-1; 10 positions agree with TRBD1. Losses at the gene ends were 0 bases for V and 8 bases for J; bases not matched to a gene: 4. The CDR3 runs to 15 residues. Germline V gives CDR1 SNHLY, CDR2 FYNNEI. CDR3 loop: CASSEAGQGLDEQFF. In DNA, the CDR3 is TGTGCCAGCAGTGAAGCGGGACAGGGGTTGGATGAGCAGTTCTTC.

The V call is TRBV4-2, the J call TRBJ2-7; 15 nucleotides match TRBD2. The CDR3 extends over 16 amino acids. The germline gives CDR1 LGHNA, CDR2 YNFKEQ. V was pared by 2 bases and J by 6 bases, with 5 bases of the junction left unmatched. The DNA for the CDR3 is TGTGCCAGCAGCCAACCTGGGACTAGCGGGGGGAGCGAGCAGTACTTC. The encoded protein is CASSQPGTSGGSEQYF.

The CDR3 region is CASSQEGTATGLFF. In DNA, the CDR3 is TGTGCCAGCAGCCAAGAAGGGACAGCCACAGGGCTGTTTTTT. The V call is TRBV3-1 (or the pseudogene TRBV3-2), the J call TRBJ1-4, with 7 nucleotides matching TRBD1. The CDR3 totals 14 residues. Per germline, CDR1 LGHDT and CDR2 YNNKEL (reference sequence). After removal of 0 bases from V and 14 bases from J, the junction contained 9 bases not matched to a gene.

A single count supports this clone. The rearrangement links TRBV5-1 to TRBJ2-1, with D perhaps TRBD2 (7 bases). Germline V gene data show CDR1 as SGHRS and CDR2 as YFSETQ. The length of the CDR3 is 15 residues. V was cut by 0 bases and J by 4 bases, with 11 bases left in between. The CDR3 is CASSLGGGEYNEQFF. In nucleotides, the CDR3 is TGCGCCAGCAGCTTGGGAGGGGGGGAGTACAATGAGCAGTTCTTC.

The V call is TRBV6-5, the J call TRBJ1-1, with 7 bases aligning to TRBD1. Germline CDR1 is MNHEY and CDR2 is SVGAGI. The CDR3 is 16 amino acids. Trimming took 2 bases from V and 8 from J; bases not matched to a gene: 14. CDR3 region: CASSYTLQGGGREAFF. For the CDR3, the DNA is TGTGCCAGCAGTTACACCCTCCAGGGGGGGGGCAGGGAAGCTTTCTTT.